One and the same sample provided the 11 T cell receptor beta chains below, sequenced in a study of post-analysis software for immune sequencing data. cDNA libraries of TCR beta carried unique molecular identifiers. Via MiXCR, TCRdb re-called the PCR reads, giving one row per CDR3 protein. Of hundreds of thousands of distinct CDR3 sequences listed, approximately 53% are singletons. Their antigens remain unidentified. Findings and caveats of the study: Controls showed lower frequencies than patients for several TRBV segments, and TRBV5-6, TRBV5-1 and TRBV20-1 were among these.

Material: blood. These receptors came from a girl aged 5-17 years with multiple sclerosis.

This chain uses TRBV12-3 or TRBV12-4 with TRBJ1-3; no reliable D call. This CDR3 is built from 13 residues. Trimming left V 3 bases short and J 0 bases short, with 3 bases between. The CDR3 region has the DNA TGTGCCAGCAGTTTTACCTCTGGAAACACCATATATTTT. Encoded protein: CASSFTSGNTIYF.

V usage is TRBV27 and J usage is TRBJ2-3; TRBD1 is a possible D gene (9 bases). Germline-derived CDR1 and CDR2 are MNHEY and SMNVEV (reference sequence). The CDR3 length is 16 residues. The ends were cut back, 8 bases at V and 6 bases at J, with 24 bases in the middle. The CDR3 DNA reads TGTGCCAGCGCTGACAGGGGGGGACTAGGTAGGGATACGCAGTATTTT. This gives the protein CASADRGGLGRDTQYF.

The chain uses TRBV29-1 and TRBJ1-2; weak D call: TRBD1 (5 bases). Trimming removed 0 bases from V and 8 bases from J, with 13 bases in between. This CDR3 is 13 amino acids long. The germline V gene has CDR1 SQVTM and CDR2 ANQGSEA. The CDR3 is CSVEEGEGGGYTF. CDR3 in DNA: TGCAGCGTTGAAGAGGGGGAGGGAGGAGGCTACACCTTC.

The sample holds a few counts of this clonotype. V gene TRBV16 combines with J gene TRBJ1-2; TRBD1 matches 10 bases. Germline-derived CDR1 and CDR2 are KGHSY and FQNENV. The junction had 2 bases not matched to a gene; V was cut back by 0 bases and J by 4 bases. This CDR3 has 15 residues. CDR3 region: CASSQSGTGVYGYTF. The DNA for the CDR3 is TGTGCCAGCAGCCAATCTGGGACAGGGGTCTATGGCTACACCTTC. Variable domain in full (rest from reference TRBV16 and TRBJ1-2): GEEVAQTPKHLVRGEGQKAKLYCAPIKGHSYVFWYQQVLKNEFKFLISFQNENVFDETGMPKERFSAKCLPNSPCSLEIQATKLEDSAVYFCASSQSGTGVYGYTFGSGTRLTVV.

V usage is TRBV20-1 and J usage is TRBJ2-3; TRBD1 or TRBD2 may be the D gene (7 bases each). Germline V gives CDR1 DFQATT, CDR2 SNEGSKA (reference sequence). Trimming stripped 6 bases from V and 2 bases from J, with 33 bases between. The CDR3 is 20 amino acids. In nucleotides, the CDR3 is TGCAGTGCCCCCAGGGGGGAGGGCCGGATTATTGGGTCCCCCACAGATACGCAGTATTTT. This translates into CSAPRGEGRIIGSPTDTQYF.

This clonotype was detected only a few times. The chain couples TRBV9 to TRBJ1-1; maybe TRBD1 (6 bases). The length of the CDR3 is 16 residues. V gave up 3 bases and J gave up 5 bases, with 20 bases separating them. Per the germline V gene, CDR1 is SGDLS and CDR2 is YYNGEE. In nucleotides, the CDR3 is TGTGCCAGCAGCGACCTTTTCGGCAGGGGAGAGACTGAAGCTTTCTTT. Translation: CASSDLFGRGETEAFF.

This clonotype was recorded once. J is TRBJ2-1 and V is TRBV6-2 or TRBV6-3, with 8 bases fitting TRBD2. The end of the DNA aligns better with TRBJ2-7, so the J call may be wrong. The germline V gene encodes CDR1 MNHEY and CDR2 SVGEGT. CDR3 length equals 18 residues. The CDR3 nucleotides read TGTGCCAGCAGTTACGCCACGCAGGGCGGGGGGCCCTTAAATGAGCAGTACTTC. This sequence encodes CASSYATQGGGPLNEQYF.

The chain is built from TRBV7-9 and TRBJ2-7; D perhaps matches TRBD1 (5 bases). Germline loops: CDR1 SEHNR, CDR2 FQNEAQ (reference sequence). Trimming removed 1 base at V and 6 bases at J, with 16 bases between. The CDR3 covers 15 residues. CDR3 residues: CASSLVGPTNGEQYF. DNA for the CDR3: TGTGCCAGCAGCTTAGTGGGGCCGACGAACGGCGAGCAGTACTTC.

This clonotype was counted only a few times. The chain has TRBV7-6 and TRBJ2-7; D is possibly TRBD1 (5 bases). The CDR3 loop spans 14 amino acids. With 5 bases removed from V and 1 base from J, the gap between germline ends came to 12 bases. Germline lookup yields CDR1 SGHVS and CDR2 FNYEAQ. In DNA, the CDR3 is TGTGCCAGCAGCCCCCCGGACACGTCCTACGAGCAGTACTTC. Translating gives CASSPPDTSYEQYF.

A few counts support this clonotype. The CDR3 spells CASSFLLRQGNTEAFF. CDR3 DNA sequence: TGTGCCAGCAGTTTTCTCCTAAGACAGGGGAACACTGAAGCTTTCTTT. The chain carries TRBV28 and TRBJ1-1; 7 bases align to TRBD1. Germline V CDR1 and CDR2: MDHEN, SYDVKM. This CDR3 contains 16 residues. V was pared by 3 bases and J by 1 base, with 8 bases of the junction left unmatched.

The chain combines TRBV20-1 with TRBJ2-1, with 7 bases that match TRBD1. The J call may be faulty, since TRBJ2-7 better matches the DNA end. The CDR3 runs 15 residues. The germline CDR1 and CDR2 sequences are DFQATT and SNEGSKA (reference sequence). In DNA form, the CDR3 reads TGCAGTGCGCGCGACAGGGAGAGCTCCTACAATGAGCAGTACTTC. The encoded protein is CSARDRESSYNEQYF.